This T cell receptor beta chain was identified in a study of blood T cell repertoires in COVID-19. Germline V CDR1 and CDR2: MNHNY, SVGAGI (reference sequence). The CDR3 sequence is 16 residues long. V trimming: 0 bases; J trimming: 2 bases; junction bases outside the gene matches: 6. Repertoires were generated with immunoSEQ multiplex PCR, while TCRdb's copy carries only in-frame clones and drops some. This sample has 130,000 or so clones, with about 80% found just once. Specimen: PBMCs or T cells enriched from blood (not recorded which). J is TRBJ1-2 and V is TRBV6-6; 7 nucleotides agree with TRBD1. The source is a man aged 50 to 59 who had recovered from COVID-19. Here the CDR3 reads CASSYSMEGANYGYTF. CDR3 coding DNA: TGTGCCAGCAGTTACTCGATGGAGGGGGCCAACTATGGCTACACCTTC.